This T cell receptor (beta chain) is drawn from a study of blood T cell repertoires in COVID-19. Study-level background: Whether acute or convalescent, the COVID-19 samples came from the United States, Italy and Spain. The cDNA or gDNA used as material had been derived from T cells, B-cell-depleted T cells, or PBMCs.

In the original analysis: Cell counts per sample came from amplifying reference gene primers. Measured with immunoSEQ multiplex PCR; TCRdb has only the in-frame clones, and not every one. Clonal size and the V and J genes are those of that table, whereas D and trimming came from the DNA. The sample has about 200,000 clones; 70% to 90% are singletons. Seattle researchers signed up patients amid active infection and tracked them longitudinally. The sample was peripheral blood. The receptor comes from a man aged 50-59 years with COVID-19, enrolled during active disease.

The CDR3 bases are TGTGCCAGCAGCCCATACGGGGTCGGCGCCTACGAGCAGTACTTC. It is translated as CASSPYGVGAYEQYF. The rearrangement joins TRBV7-7 to TRBJ2-7; perhaps TRBD2 as D (5 bases). The CDR3 loop spans 15 amino acids. Per germline, CDR1 SSHAT and CDR2 FNYEAQ (reference sequence). Trimming pared 5 bases from V and 2 bases from J, leaving 16 bases between. The full variable domain, completed using reference TRBV7-7 and TRBJ2-7, is GAGVSQSPRYKVTKRGQDVTLRCDPISSHATLYWYQQALGQGPEFLTYFNYEAQPDKSGLPSDRFSAERPEGSISTLTIQRTEQRDSAMYRCASSPYGVGAYEQYFGPGTRLTVT.